This is a list of T cell receptor beta chains from one sample in a study of shared clonotypes between healthy human individuals. TCRdb's copy holds only in-frame clones and misses some; the assay was immunoSEQ multiplex PCR. The sample records millions of clones, roughly 96% being singletons. Sequencing was carried out using naive CD4+ T cells sorted from blood. The receptors were sampled from a young man in good health. Both conserved end residues are part of each CDR3. Fields, in order: clone size, J gene, V gene, D gene, CDR3 protein, CDR3 DNA. D genes are given only for firm matches. The size field is filled for only some rows; it gives once, few, many or a size class.

size: -; J: TRBJ2-1; V: TRBV7-6; D: TRBD2; CDR3: CASSSRTRNNEQFF; DNA: TGTGCCAGCAGCTCTAGGACTAGGAACAATGAGCAGTTCTTC
size: -; J: TRBJ2-5; V: TRBV29-1; D: -; CDR3: CSVELAGETQYF; DNA: TGCAGCGTTGAACTAGCTGGGGAGACCCAGTACTTC
size: -; J: TRBJ1-5; V: TRBV28; D: TRBD1; CDR3: CASSLVQGGQPQHF; DNA: TGTGCCAGCAGTTTAGTGCAGGGGGGCCAGCCCCAGCATTTT
size: -; J: TRBJ2-3; V: TRBV6-1; D: -; CDR3: CASSEELGDTQYF; DNA: TGTGCCAGCAGTGAAGAGTTGGGAGATACGCAGTATTTT
size: -; J: TRBJ1-1; V: TRBV6-5; D: -; CDR3: CASRPNSNTEAFF; DNA: TGTGCCAGCAGACCGAACTCGAACACTGAAGCTTTCTTT
size: -; J: TRBJ2-1; V: TRBV10-3; D: TRBD1; CDR3: CAISEGQAPYNEQFF; DNA: TGTGCCATCAGTGAAGGACAGGCCCCCTACAATGAGCAGTTCTTC
size: -; J: TRBJ1-4; V: TRBV9; D: -; CDR3: CASSGPGPTWNEKLFF; DNA: TGTGCCAGCAGCGGCCCTGGGCCGACTTGGAATGAAAAACTGTTTTTT
size: -; J: TRBJ1-5; V: TRBV4-1; D: -; CDR3: CASSQDPGRGVYQPQHF; DNA: TGCGCCAGCAGCCAAGATCCAGGTAGGGGAGTGTATCAGCCCCAGCATTTT
size: -; J: TRBJ1-2; V: TRBV28; D: -; CDR3: CASSLSLSDRYLGYTF; DNA: TGTGCCAGCAGTTTATCCCTTTCTGACAGATACTTAGGCTACACCTTC
size: -; J: TRBJ1-4; V: TRBV10-3; D: -; CDR3: CAISDGTATNEKLFF; DNA: TGTGCCATCAGTGACGGGACGGCAACTAATGAAAAACTGTTTTTT
size: -; J: TRBJ2-1; V: TRBV9; D: TRBD2; CDR3: CASSGSGSSYNEQFF; DNA: TGTGCCAGCAGTGGTAGCGGGAGCTCCTACAATGAGCAGTTCTTC
size: -; J: TRBJ2-1; V: TRBV6-5; D: -; CDR3: CASSYRGVPGVEQFF; DNA: TGTGCCAGCAGTTACAGAGGGGTCCCAGGGGTAGAGCAGTTCTTC
size: -; J: TRBJ2-3; V: TRBV5-6; D: -; CDR3: CASSPRLRGHQDTQYF; DNA: TGTGCCAGCAGCCCCAGATTGCGGGGCCACCAAGATACGCAGTATTTT
size: -; J: TRBJ1-1; V: TRBV10-3; D: -; CDR3: CAITKQQVGTEAFF; DNA: TGTGCCATCACCAAGCAACAGGTCGGGACTGAAGCTTTCTTT
size: -; J: TRBJ2-3; V: TRBV5-1; D: TRBD2; CDR3: CASSLFTSGGFADTQYF; DNA: TGCGCCAGCAGCTTGTTTACTAGCGGGGGTTTTGCAGATACGCAGTATTTT
size: -; J: TRBJ1-4; V: TRBV5-1; D: -; CDR3: CASSLGTATNEKLFF; DNA: TGCGCCAGCAGCTTGGGCACTGCAACTAATGAAAAACTGTTTTTT
size: -; J: TRBJ2-3; V: TRBV10-1; D: TRBD2; CDR3: CASSALAGGRTDTQYF; DNA: TGCGCCAGCAGTGCTCTCGCGGGGGGCCGCACAGATACGCAGTATTTT
size: -; J: TRBJ2-5; V: TRBV7-8; D: TRBD2; CDR3: CASSRGGAGQETQYF; DNA: TGTGCCAGCAGCCGCGGGGGGGCGGGACAAGAGACCCAGTACTTC
size: -; J: TRBJ2-7; V: TRBV14; D: TRBD2; CDR3: CASSHPGLAGESSYEQYF; DNA: TGTGCCAGCAGCCACCCGGGACTAGCGGGCGAGAGCTCCTACGAGCAGTACTTC
size: -; J: TRBJ2-7; V: TRBV18; D: -; CDR3: CASSPWGTLYEQYF; DNA: TGTGCCAGCTCACCTTGGGGTACTTTGTACGAGCAGTACTTC
size: -; J: TRBJ1-1; V: TRBV9; D: -; CDR3: CASSDSLQRNTEAFF; DNA: TGTGCCAGCAGCGATTCCTTACAGAGAAACACTGAAGCTTTCTTT
size: -; J: TRBJ1-5; V: TRBV25-1; D: -; CDR3: CASSPVWAGNQPQHF; DNA: TGTGCCAGCAGCCCCGTGTGGGCTGGCAATCAGCCCCAGCATTTT
size: -; J: TRBJ1-1; V: TRBV10-2; D: -; CDR3: CASRKQDGSTEAFF; DNA: TGCGCCAGCAGGAAACAGGATGGGAGCACTGAAGCTTTCTTT
size: -; J: TRBJ2-1; V: TRBV4-1; D: TRBD1; CDR3: CASSQAVSGGLYNEQFF; DNA: TGCGCCAGCAGCCAAGCCGTGTCAGGGGGCCTCTACAATGAGCAGTTCTTC
size: -; J: TRBJ1-3; V: TRBV30; D: -; CDR3: CAWSVGRLNSGNTIYF; DNA: TGTGCCTGGAGTGTCGGCAGGCTAAACTCTGGAAACACCATATATTTT
size: -; J: TRBJ2-7; V: TRBV5-6; D: TRBD1; CDR3: CASSLGQGLYEQYF; DNA: TGTGCCAGCAGCTTAGGACAGGGACTCTACGAGCAGTACTTC
size: -; J: TRBJ2-7; V: TRBV6-1; D: TRBD1; CDR3: CASTWERGLNEQYF; DNA: TGTGCCAGCACTTGGGAGAGGGGGCTCAACGAGCAGTACTTC
size: -; J: TRBJ2-1; V: TRBV5-1; D: -; CDR3: CASRLDSYNEQFF; DNA: TGCGCCAGCCGTCTGGACTCCTACAATGAGCAGTTCTTC
size: -; J: TRBJ2-3; V: TRBV14; D: TRBD2; CDR3: CASSPLAGSASDTQYF; DNA: TGTGCCAGCAGCCCCCTAGCGGGATCCGCCTCAGATACGCAGTATTTT
size: once; J: TRBJ2-7; V: TRBV7-9; D: -; CDR3: CASSPDRSAHEQYF; DNA: TGTGCCAGCAGCCCCGACAGGTCGGCCCACGAGCAGTACTTC
size: -; J: TRBJ1-5; V: TRBV2; D: TRBD1; CDR3: CASNLGQGSFGNQPQHF; DNA: TGTGCCAGCAATTTAGGACAGGGGAGCTTCGGCAATCAGCCCCAGCATTTT
size: -; J: TRBJ1-6; V: TRBV7-2; D: -; CDR3: CASSRKSGQLNSPLHF; DNA: TGTGCCAGCAGCCGAAAATCCGGGCAACTTAATTCACCCCTCCACTTT
size: -; J: TRBJ2-7; V: TRBV6-5; D: -; CDR3: CASSRGGERSYEQYF; DNA: TGTGCCAGCAGCAGGGGAGGTGAACGCTCCTACGAGCAGTACTTC
size: -; J: TRBJ2-7; V: TRBV9; D: TRBD1; CDR3: CASSVRAFGRGQGDSYEQYF; DNA: TGTGCCAGCAGCGTACGCGCTTTCGGGAGGGGACAGGGGGACTCCTACGAGCAGTACTTC
size: -; J: TRBJ1-6; V: TRBV7-9; D: -; CDR3: CASRHQDRDNSPLHF; DNA: TGTGCCAGCAGACATCAGGACAGAGATAATTCACCCCTCCACTTT
size: -; J: TRBJ1-6; V: TRBV6-6; D: -; CDR3: CASSYSRSSYNSPLHF; DNA: TGTGCCAGCAGTTACTCCCGGAGCTCCTATAATTCACCCCTCCACTTT
size: -; J: TRBJ1-6; V: TRBV11-2; D: TRBD1; CDR3: CASSRSVGQGLSPLHF; DNA: TGTGCCAGCAGCCGTAGTGTGGGACAGGGTCTGTCACCCCTCCACTTT
size: -; J: TRBJ2-7; V: TRBV30; D: TRBD1; CDR3: CAWSVRDRGHEQYF; DNA: TGTGCCTGGAGTGTCCGGGACAGGGGCCACGAGCAGTACTTC
size: -; J: TRBJ2-3; V: TRBV7-2; D: TRBD2; CDR3: CASSSGTISVTQYF; DNA: TGTGCCAGCAGCTCCGGGACTATTTCGGTTACGCAGTATTTT
size: -; J: TRBJ2-7; V: TRBV10-2; D: -; CDR3: CASRWGGAYEQYF; DNA: TGCGCCAGCCGTTGGGGGGGCGCCTACGAGCAGTACTTC
size: -; J: TRBJ1-5; V: TRBV7-9; D: -; CDR3: CASSLGQADQPQHF; DNA: TGTGCCAGCAGCTTAGGACAGGCTGATCAGCCCCAGCATTTT
size: -; J: TRBJ2-3; V: TRBV5-4; D: TRBD2; CDR3: CASSWGGLAGGTDTQYF; DNA: TGTGCCAGCAGCTGGGGAGGACTAGCGGGAGGCACAGATACGCAGTATTTT
size: -; J: TRBJ2-4; V: TRBV5-6; D: -; CDR3: CASSSGMIAKNIQYF; DNA: TGTGCCAGCAGCTCGGGGATGATAGCCAAAAACATTCAGTACTTC
size: -; J: TRBJ1-1; V: TRBV2; D: -; CDR3: CASITGDKYTEAFF; DNA: TGTGCCAGTATAACTGGAGATAAGTACACTGAAGCTTTCTTT
size: once; J: TRBJ2-7; V: TRBV19; D: -; CDR3: CASSSPQSSYEQYF; DNA: TGTGCCAGTAGTAGTCCCCAGAGCTCCTACGAGCAGTACTTC
size: -; J: TRBJ1-2; V: TRBV28; D: -; CDR3: CASSLYLRGLLNYGYTF; DNA: TGTGCCAGCAGTTTATACCTCCGGGGGTTATTGAACTATGGCTACACCTTC
size: -; J: TRBJ2-7; V: TRBV30; D: -; CDR3: CAWSGGYEQYF; DNA: TGTGCCTGGAGTGGAGGGTACGAGCAGTACTTC
size: -; J: TRBJ2-2; V: TRBV5-1; D: TRBD2; CDR3: CASSPSGTSVQTGELFF; DNA: TGCGCCAGCAGCCCATCCGGGACTAGCGTACAAACCGGGGAGCTGTTTTTT
size: -; J: TRBJ2-7; V: TRBV7-6; D: -; CDR3: CASSRDSEQYF; DNA: TGTGCCAGCAGCCGGGACTCCGAGCAGTACTTC